What follows are 30 T cell receptor beta chains derived from one specimen sequenced in a study of cytomegalovirus exposure and HLA in healthy donors. PCR used 60 Vbeta primers and 13 Jbeta primers. The assay was immunoSEQ multiplex PCR, and TCRdb's table has in-frame clones only and misses some. This table holds about 100,000 clones, 60% to 80% found once. Sequencing used PBMCs. These receptors were collected from a woman aged 18-30 years in good health and CMV-seropositive.

V gene TRBV10-3 combines with J gene TRBJ2-3; D remains unclear. The V and J ends lost 4 bases and 0 bases respectively, with 5 bases between them. Germline V gives CDR1 ENHRY, CDR2 SYGVKD. The CDR3 is 13 residues long. CDR3: CAISAPSTDTQYF. The CDR3 DNA reads TGTGCCATCAGTGCTCCGAGCACAGATACGCAGTATTTT.

The rearrangement uses TRBV15 and TRBJ2-7, with D possibly TRBD2 on 5 matching bases. The CDR3 is made up of 14 amino acids. Between the trimmed V and J ends, which lost 0 bases and 3 bases, there was a span of 9 bases. Per germline, CDR1 LNHNV and CDR2 YYDKDF (reference sequence). CDR3 sequence: CATSRDLGSYEQYF. DNA of the CDR3: TGTGCCACCAGCAGAGACCTAGGGAGCTACGAGCAGTACTTC.

The chain has TRBV29-1 and TRBJ2-1; 7 bases line up with TRBD1. CDR1 is SQVTM and CDR2 is ANQGSEA in the germline V gene. V gave up 1 base and J gave up 7 bases; unmatched junction bases: 10. The CDR3 has 15 residues. The CDR3 DNA sequence: TGCAGCGTTGAAGGTCCTAGGGGGCCGGCAAATGAGCAGTTCTTC. It yields the protein CSVEGPRGPANEQFF.

The chain uses TRBV7-2 and TRBJ2-3; the D gene is possibly TRBD2 (6 bases). CDR1 and CDR2 from the germline V gene are SGHTA and FQGNSA. With 6 bases removed from V and 3 bases from J, the gap between germline ends came to 19 bases. The CDR3 extends over 16 amino acids. The CDR3 region has the DNA TGTGCCAGCAGACCAGCCGGGACGGCGGGAACAGATACGCAGTATTTT. It encodes CASRPAGTAGTDTQYF.

This clone occurred once. The chain uses TRBV6-1 and TRBJ2-1, with a tentative D call TRBD2 (6 bases). V was shortened by 6 bases and J by 6 bases, with 18 bases between the two germline ends. Germline V CDR1 and CDR2: MNHNS, SASEGT. The CDR3 totals 15 residues. The CDR3 region is CASSPVGGVINEQFF. The DNA of the CDR3 is TGTGCCAGCAGCCCAGTGGGGGGAGTCATCAATGAGCAGTTCTTC.

A single count supports this clone. The chain couples TRBV4-2 to TRBJ2-7; 7 nucleotides match TRBD2. In germline, CDR1 is LGHNA, CDR2 YNFKEQ. V lost 0 bases to trimming and J lost 6 bases; unmatched junction nucleotides: 5. The CDR3 is made up of 14 amino acids. The CDR3 loop reads CASSQDLGGSEQYF. The CDR3 DNA reads as TGTGCCAGCAGCCAAGATCTCGGGGGGAGCGAGCAGTACTTC.

This clone was detected a few times. The chain employs TRBV5-6 and TRBJ2-5, with 9 nucleotides matching TRBD1. The junction had 8 bases not matched to a gene; V was cut back by 4 bases and J by 1 base. Looked up from germline, CDR1 is SGHDT and CDR2 is YYEEEE. This CDR3 comprises 16 residues. The CDR3 is CASSNLQGAVQETQYF. The DNA for the CDR3 is TGTGCCAGCAGCAACCTACAGGGGGCCGTCCAAGAGACCCAGTACTTC.

The rearrangement joins TRBV7-9 to TRBJ2-7, with a possible D match to TRBD1 (6 bases). From germline, CDR1 is SEHNR and CDR2 FQNEAQ (reference sequence). The CDR3 consists of 13 residues. Trimming shortened V by 6 bases and J by 6 bases, and 15 bases separated the two germline ends. The CDR3 DNA is TGTGCCAGCAGATCCACAGGGTTTCGCGAGCAGTACTTC. It is translated as CASRSTGFREQYF.

A few counts support this clone. The gene calls are TRBV10-3 and TRBJ1-5; 11 bases map to TRBD1. V trimming: 4 bases; J trimming: 5 bases; junction bases outside the gene matches: 1. The CDR3 runs to 14 residues. Per germline, CDR1 ENHRY and CDR2 SYGVKD. In DNA form, the CDR3 reads TGTGCCATCAGTGCGGGACAGGGGGATCAGCCCCAGCATTTT. Its protein product is CAISAGQGDQPQHF.

The genes are TRBV29-1 and TRBJ2-2; tentatively, D is TRBD1 (6 bases). V was trimmed by 1 base and J by 1 base, leaving 13 bases between them. The CDR3 runs to 16 residues. Germline loops: CDR1 SQVTM, CDR2 ANQGSEA. The CDR3: CSVEGRDRLNTGELFF. The CDR3 coding sequence is TGCAGCGTTGAAGGACGAGACAGGTTGAACACCGGGGAGCTGTTTTTT.

The chain carries TRBV28 and TRBJ2-7; D is uncertain. V was pared by 5 bases and J by 4 bases, with 12 bases between. This CDR3 has 13 amino acids. Germline lookup yields CDR1 MDHEN and CDR2 SYDVKM. The CDR3 sequence: CASSPYHSYEQYF. The CDR3 nucleotides read TGTGCCAGCAGTCCCTACCATTCTTACGAGCAGTACTTC.

The CDR3 nucleotides are TGTGCCAGCAGCTCGCAGGGGGATACGCAGTATTTT. Amino acid sequence: CASSSQGDTQYF. This sequence joins TRBV7-3 and TRBJ2-3, with D perhaps matching TRBD1 (6 bases). V lost 4 bases to trimming and J lost 6 bases, with 8 bases between them. The CDR3 extends over 12 amino acids. Germline V CDR1 and CDR2: SGHTA, FQGTGA.

The V gene is TRBV7-9, the J gene TRBJ2-1; 8 nucleotides line up with TRBD1. J gave up 6 bases and V 5 bases, and 9 bases lay outside the gene matches. Germline V CDR1 and CDR2: SEHNR, FQNEAQ (reference sequence). The CDR3 has 15 residues. The CDR3 sequence: CASSQGQANRNEQFF. The CDR3 coding sequence is TGTGCCAGCAGCCAGGGACAGGCGAATCGCAATGAGCAGTTCTTC. Drawing the rest from reference TRBV7-9 and TRBJ2-1, the complete variable domain is DTGVSQNPRHKITKRGQNVTFRCDPISEHNRLYWYRQTLGQGPEFLTYFQNEAQLEKSRLLSDRFSAERPKGSFSTLEIQRTEQGDSAMYLCASSQGQANRNEQFFGPGTRLTVL.

This rearrangement joins TRBV7-3 to TRBJ2-5, with TRBD2 identical over 10 bases. The germline CDR1 and CDR2 sequences are SGHTA and FQGTGA. Trimming removed 5 bases from V and 5 bases from J; junction bases left unmatched: 14. CDR3 length: 17 amino acids. The CDR3 region is CASSPEGPSGSLETQYF. The CDR3 region has the DNA TGTGCCAGCAGCCCCGAGGGCCCTAGCGGGAGTTTGGAGACCCAGTACTTC.

The chain joins TRBV28 to TRBJ2-7; the D gene is possibly TRBD2 (5 bases). Germline lookup yields CDR1 MDHEN and CDR2 SYDVKM. Trimming took 8 bases from V and 3 from J, leaving 11 bases between them. This CDR3 is built from 12 residues. CDR3 DNA: TGTGCCAGCGGCGTGGGGAGCTACGAGCAGTACTTC. It codes for CASGVGSYEQYF.

The chain recombines TRBV5-1 with TRBJ2-7; tentative D call: TRBD2 (5 bases). V gave up 0 bases and J gave up 2 bases, with 9 bases separating them. The CDR3 covers 14 residues. The germline V gene has CDR1 SGHRS and CDR2 YFSETQ. The CDR3 DNA reads TGCGCCAGCAGCTTGGCAGTGCGGGCCTACGAGCAGTACTTC. It encodes CASSLAVRAYEQYF.

The table lists this clone with a count of one. J is TRBJ1-2 and V is TRBV10-1; D is uncertain. The V end lost 4 bases, the J end lost 7 bases, and 19 bases lay between the germline ends. The CDR3 has 15 residues. CDR1 is WNHNN and CDR2 is SYGVQD in the germline V gene (reference sequence). CDR3: CASSVFPSEGCGYTF. The CDR3 DNA sequence: TGCGCCAGCAGTGTTTTTCCGTCGGAGGGCTGTGGCTACACCTTC.

The chain has TRBV2 and TRBJ2-7; the D gene is possibly TRBD2 (5 bases). The CDR3 spans 14 residues. Germline assignment: CDR1 SNHLY and CDR2 FYNNEI. V lost 1 base to trimming and J lost 7 bases, with 14 bases between them. The CDR3 coding sequence is TGTGCCAGCAGTGAAGGCGGACGGGAACGGGAGCAGTACTTC. Translated, it gives CASSEGGREREQYF. Using reference TRBV2 and TRBJ2-7 for the parts outside the CDR3, the full variable domain is EPEVTQTPSHQVTQMGQEVILRCVPISNHLYFYWYRQILGQKVEFLVSFYNNEISEKSEIFDDQFSVERPDGSNFTLKIRSTKLEDSAMYFCASSEGGREREQYFGPGTRLTVT.

The chain is built from TRBV9 and TRBJ2-1, with 13 bases aligning to TRBD2. After removal of 5 bases from V and 0 bases from J, the junction contained 5 bases not matched to a gene. The CDR3 totals 17 residues. Per the germline V gene, CDR1 is SGDLS and CDR2 is YYNGEE. The CDR3 DNA reads as TGTGCCAGCAGTTGGACTAGCGGGAGCGGCTCCTACAATGAGCAGTTCTTC. The encoded protein is CASSWTSGSGSYNEQFF.

Comments on this clone: In the same sample, other DNA sequences code for this CDR3. This chain uses TRBV10-3 with TRBJ1-1, with a possible D match to TRBD1 (5 bases). The CDR3 has 15 amino acids. V gave up 3 bases and J gave up 3 bases, with 14 bases separating them. Germline V CDR1 and CDR2: ENHRY, SYGVKD. In DNA, the CDR3 is TGTGCCATCAGTGAATCGGCGGGAGGGGACACTGAAGCTTTCTTT. Translating gives CAISESAGGDTEAFF.

J is TRBJ2-2 and V is TRBV7-9; 11 positions agree with TRBD2. The germline V gene encodes CDR1 SEHNR and CDR2 FQNEAQ (reference sequence). There are 17 residues in the CDR3. J was trimmed by 1 base and V by 6 bases; bases with no gene match: 7. The CDR3 DNA follows: TGTGCCAGCAGATGGGGGACTAGCGGAGTGAACACCGGGGAGCTGTTTTTT. This encodes CASRWGTSGVNTGELFF.

This clone was detected a few times. CDR3: CAWSVQAGGTQYF. The CDR3 coding sequence is TGTGCCTGGAGTGTACAAGCGGGGGGGACCCAGTACTTC. The rearrangement links TRBV30 to TRBJ2-5; 9 bases agree with TRBD2. Germline trimming cut 0 bases from V and 7 bases from J; bases unmatched to any gene: 3. Looked up from germline, CDR1 is GTSNPN and CDR2 is SVGIG (reference sequence). CDR3 length: 13 amino acids. The whole variable domain, filled in from reference TRBV30 and TRBJ2-5, reads SQTIHQWPATLVQPVGSPLSLECTVEGTSNPNLYWYRQAAGRGLQLLFYSVGIGQISSEVPQNLSASRPQDRQFILSSKKLLLSDSGFYLCAWSVQAGGTQYFGPGTRLLVL.

This clone was seen a handful of times. The chain carries TRBV30 and TRBJ1-1; 10 bases are a match to TRBD1. In germline, CDR1 is GTSNPN, CDR2 SVGIG (reference sequence). The ends lost 2 bases at V and 3 bases at J; junction bases unmatched: 6. CDR3 length: 15 residues. The CDR3 sequence: CAWSKTGQGDTEAFF. The CDR3 DNA reads TGTGCCTGGAGTAAGACTGGACAGGGGGACACTGAAGCTTTCTTT.

This rearrangement joins TRBV4-3 to TRBJ2-7; TRBD2 matches 9 bases. Germline values: CDR1 LGHNA, CDR2 YSLEER. The CDR3 is 15 amino acids. V shed 0 bases, J shed 7 bases, and the junction held 7 bases outside the gene matches. The CDR3 loop is CASSQDPSGKGEQYF. The CDR3 region has the DNA TGCGCCAGCAGCCAAGACCCTAGCGGGAAGGGGGAGCAGTACTTC.

The J gene is TRBJ2-5, the V gene TRBV2, with 7 positions matching TRBD1. The CDR3 totals 16 residues. Germline values: CDR1 SNHLY, CDR2 FYNNEI. Trimming at V came to 6 bases and at J to 2 bases, leaving 12 bases not matched to a gene. CDR3: CASRGRSRTGQETQYF. The CDR3 region has the DNA TGTGCCAGCAGAGGCCGAAGTCGGACAGGACAAGAGACCCAGTACTTC.

This clone was found once. The V gene is TRBV28, the J gene TRBJ2-7, with 10 positions matching TRBD2. CDR1 is MDHEN and CDR2 is SYDVKM in the germline V gene. This CDR3 comprises 15 residues. Germline trimming cut 3 bases from V and 3 bases from J; bases unmatched to any gene: 5. For the CDR3, the DNA is TGTGCCAGCAGTTTTGTGGCTAGCGGGAGCTACGAGCAGTACTTC. Translating gives CASSFVASGSYEQYF.

The chain uses TRBV11-1 and TRBJ2-7; D may be TRBD1 (5 bases). The CDR3 is 12 residues long. V lost 5 bases, J lost 4 bases, and 9 bases lay in between. From germline, CDR1 is SGHAT and CDR2 FQDESV (reference sequence). The CDR3 DNA reads TGTGCCAGCAGCCCCACAGGTTACGAGCAGTACTTC. Its translation: CASSPTGYEQYF.

The chain recombines TRBV4-2 with TRBJ2-7; 13 bases are shared with TRBD2. Germline loops: CDR1 LGHNA, CDR2 YNFKEQ. V shed 2 bases, J shed 0 bases, and the junction held 7 bases outside the gene matches. This CDR3 is 18 amino acids long. The CDR3 spells CASSQNMWTSGSSYEQYF. CDR3 coding DNA: TGTGCCAGCAGCCAAAACATGTGGACTAGCGGGAGCTCCTACGAGCAGTACTTC.

The chain joins TRBV6-6 to TRBJ2-5, with 9 bases aligning to TRBD1. V lost 6 bases and J lost 5; bases outside the gene matches: 7. Germline V gene lookup returns CDR1 MNHNY and CDR2 SVGAGI (reference sequence). The CDR3 is made up of 14 amino acids. The DNA of the CDR3 is TGTGCCAGCAGCTCACAGGGGGCCGGTGAGACCCAGTACTTC. Protein: CASSSQGAGETQYF.

The gene calls are TRBV28 and TRBJ2-7, with 8 bases matching TRBD2. CDR1 is MDHEN, CDR2 SYDVKM, per germline. The J segment lost 3 bases and the V segment lost 4 bases, leaving 11 bases of the junction unmatched. The CDR3 length is 16 residues. CDR3 in DNA: TGTGCCAGCAGTTCCCCCACTAGCGGAGATTTCTACGAGCAGTACTTC. Translation gives CASSSPTSGDFYEQYF.